This record covers a single T cell receptor beta chain. What it recognizes is unknown. Relative to the germline gene, one junction end is altered; a read error may explain this. The data derive from a study of T-cell memory formation after mild COVID-19. Study-level results: Day 15 to 85 contractors were CD4/CD8 balanced; later expanders leaned CD4+. Pre-infection memory already had some responding clones, implying cross-reactive memory joined.

Germline V gene lookup returns CDR1 SGHRS and CDR2 YFSETQ. The CDR3 is 15 residues long. UMIs and sample barcodes were carried by the TCR alpha and TCR beta cDNA libraries that 5'RACE produced using constant-segment primers. TCRdb redid the calling of the 5' RACE reads with MiXCR, one entry per CDR3 protein. The repertoire consists of 120,000 to 150,000 distinct CDR3 sequences, with 15% to 20% occurring once and the leading ten covering about 2.3%. The sample was PBMCs or a T cell subset sorted from them (not recorded which). The chain couples TRBV5-1 to TRBJ2-2; no firm D call. This sequence originates from an adult woman who had mild COVID-19 (a few samples of this study predate the infection). Cell type and time point are not known. CDR3 sequence reads: CASSLEGSNTGELFF. The DNA for the CDR3 is TGCGCCAGCAGCTTGGAGGGTTCGAATACCGGGGAGCTGTTTTTT.